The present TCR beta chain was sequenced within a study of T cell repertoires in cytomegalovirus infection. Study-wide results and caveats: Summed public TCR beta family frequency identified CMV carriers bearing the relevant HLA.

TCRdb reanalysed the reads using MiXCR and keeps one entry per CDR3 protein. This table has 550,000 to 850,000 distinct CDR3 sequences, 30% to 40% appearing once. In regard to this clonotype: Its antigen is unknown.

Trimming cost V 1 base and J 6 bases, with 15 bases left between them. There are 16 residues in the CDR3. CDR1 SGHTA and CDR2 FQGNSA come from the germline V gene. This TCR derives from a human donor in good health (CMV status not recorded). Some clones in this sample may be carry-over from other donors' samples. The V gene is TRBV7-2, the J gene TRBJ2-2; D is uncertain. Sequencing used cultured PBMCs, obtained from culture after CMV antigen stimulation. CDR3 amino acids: CASSLVGDFRAGELFF. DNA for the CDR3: TGTGCCAGCAGCTTAGTTGGTGACTTTCGGGCCGGGGAGCTGTTTTTT.